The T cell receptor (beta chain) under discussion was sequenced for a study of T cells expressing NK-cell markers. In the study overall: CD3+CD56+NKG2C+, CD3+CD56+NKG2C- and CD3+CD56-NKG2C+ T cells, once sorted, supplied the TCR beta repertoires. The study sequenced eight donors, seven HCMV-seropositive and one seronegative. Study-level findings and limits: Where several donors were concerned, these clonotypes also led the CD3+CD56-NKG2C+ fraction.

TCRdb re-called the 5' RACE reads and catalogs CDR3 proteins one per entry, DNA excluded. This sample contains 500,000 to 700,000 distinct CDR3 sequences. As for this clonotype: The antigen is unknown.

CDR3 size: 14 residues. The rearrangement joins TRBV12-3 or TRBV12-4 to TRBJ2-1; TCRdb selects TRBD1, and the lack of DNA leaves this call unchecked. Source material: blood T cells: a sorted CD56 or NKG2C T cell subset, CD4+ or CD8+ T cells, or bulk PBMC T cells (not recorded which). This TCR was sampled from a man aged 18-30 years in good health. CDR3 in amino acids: CASSLGDRTNEQFF.